This TCR beta chain was retrieved from a study of cytomegalovirus exposure and HLA in healthy donors. The study, taken as a whole, reports: Cytomegalovirus association was assigned to about 150 TCR beta chains. Association of a missense DCLRE1C variant with TCR beta V- and J-gene trimming was reported in a later analysis.

With 60 Vbeta and 13 Jbeta primers, the PCR was carried out. Assay: immunoSEQ multiplex PCR; the TCRdb copy retains only in-frame clones and omits some. The sample has fewer than 60,000 clones, roughly 60% seen once; the top ten hold roughly 12%. V shed 1 base, J shed 4 bases, and the junction held 11 bases outside the gene matches. This CDR3 is built from 18 residues. Germline assignment: CDR1 MNHNS and CDR2 SASEGT. Concerning this clone: Its target is unknown.

The sequenced sample consisted of PBMCs. The V call is TRBV6-1, the J call TRBJ1-2; 11 bases match TRBD1. This receptor was obtained from a human donor in good health. The CDR3 DNA follows: TGTGCCAGCAGTGAAGTGGGGACAGGGGGACCGTCCGGCTATGGCTACACCTTC. This gives the protein CASSEVGTGGPSGYGYTF.